This T cell receptor beta chain was observed in a study of CD8+CD57+ T cells in acquired aplastic anemia. The patients chosen for sequencing had shown expansion of CD8+CD57+ cells (detected by flow cytometry). Patients were treatment-naive when blood was sampled. Researchers used genomic DNA as the template to profile TCR beta VDJ and CDR3. TCRdb re-derived calls from the reads in MiXCR, one entry per CDR3 protein. The sample lists approximately 250,000 distinct CDR3 sequences; 70% to 85% were seen once. Germline CDR1 reads SGDLS; CDR2 reads YYNGEE. This CDR3 contains 14 residues. On this clonotype itself: Antigen: not known. An end of the junction does not agree with germline; a read error may underlie this.

Points from the study as a whole: Patient and control CD8+ Simpson's diversity was not significantly different.

The specimen was sorted CD4+, CD8+, or CD8+CD57+ T cells (not recorded which) from PBMCs. V is TRBV9 and J is TRBJ2-5, with D unclear. The source is a human donor with aplastic anemia. CDR3 sequence reads: CATSRGGEQETLDF. CDR3 sequence (DNA): TGTGCCACCAGCAGAGGCGGCGAGCAAGAGACCCTCGACTTC.